A single sample is the source of the 27 T cell receptor beta chains below, sequenced in a study of OX40 agonist ivuxolimab in advanced cancers. Only in-frame clones appear in the TCRdb table, and some are missing; sequencing was by immunoSEQ multiplex PCR. This sample carries some 23,000 clones, about 86% of them seen once, and the ten largest clones take about a quarter. The sample consisted of CD4+ or CD8+ T cells sorted from blood, taken in a trial of the OX40 agonist ivuxolimab. The receptors stem from an adult with an advanced solid tumor such as melanoma, head and neck, liver or kidney cancer.

The V gene is TRBV14, the J gene TRBJ2-3; D is unresolved. The CDR3 runs to 15 residues. Germline V gene lookup returns CDR1 SGHDN and CDR2 FVKESK. With 1 base removed from V and 2 bases from J, the gap between germline ends came to 10 bases. CDR3 coding DNA: TGTGCCAGCAGCCAAGCACGTCTTTCCACAGATACGCAGTATTTT. Encoded protein: CASSQARLSTDTQYF.

The chain carries TRBV9 and TRBJ1-2; TRBD1 agrees at 7 bases. The germline V gene has CDR1 SGDLS and CDR2 YYNGEE. The CDR3 runs to 15 residues. V dropped 1 base and J dropped 4; count of bases not matched to a gene: 7. CDR3 bases: TGTGCCAGCAGCGTACGTCAGGGGGATTTCTATGGCTACACCTTC. This gives the protein CASSVRQGDFYGYTF.

The V call is TRBV28, the J call TRBJ1-5; TRBD1 agrees at 8 bases. With 5 bases clipped from V and 3 bases from J, the junction kept 6 bases outside the gene matches. The length of the CDR3 is 15 residues. Germline assignment: CDR1 MDHEN and CDR2 SYDVKM. The CDR3 loop reads CASSTDRGPNQPQHF. The CDR3, as DNA: TGTGCCAGCAGTACTGACAGGGGTCCCAATCAGCCCCAGCATTTT.

The chain recombines TRBV25-1 with TRBJ2-7, with 7 bases matching TRBD1. Germline CDR1 MGHDK, CDR2 SYGVNS. The CDR3 extends over 14 amino acids. Trimming cost V 3 bases and J 2 bases; bases outside gene matches: 4. The CDR3 is CASSEMGQTYEQYF. CDR3 DNA sequence: TGTGCCAGCAGTGAGATGGGACAGACCTACGAGCAGTACTTC.

This clone has just one count. The V gene is TRBV6-4, the J gene TRBJ2-3, with a weak D call TRBD1 (6 bases). Trimming cost V 6 bases and J 4 bases, with 11 bases left between them. There are 13 residues in the CDR3. Per the germline V gene, CDR1 is MRHNA and CDR2 is SNTAGT. CDR3 nucleotide sequence: TGTGCCAGCAGCGCAGGGGACGCAGATACGCAGTATTTT. This encodes CASSAGDADTQYF.

The rearrangement uses TRBV7-6 and TRBJ2-4, with TRBD2 identical over 9 bases. Germline V gene lookup returns CDR1 SGHVS and CDR2 FNYEAQ. The CDR3 has 13 amino acids. V shed 7 bases, J shed 8 bases, and the junction held 6 bases outside the gene matches. The CDR3 DNA reads TGTGCCAGCACAGCGGGGGGTGAAGACATTCAGTACTTC. Translating it yields CASTAGGEDIQYF.

V is TRBV6-1 and J is TRBJ2-2, with D uncertain. V shed 8 bases and J shed 4 bases, with 11 bases lying between them. Germline assignment: CDR1 MNHNS and CDR2 SASEGT. CDR3 size: 13 residues. DNA of the CDR3: TGTGCCAGCGTAATGCGAGGCACCGGGGAGCTGTTTTTT. It is translated as CASVMRGTGELFF.

This clone has a handful of counts. The V gene is TRBV4-2, the J gene TRBJ2-7; 12 nucleotides line up with TRBD2. Germline CDR1 LGHNA, CDR2 YNFKEQ. This CDR3 spans 16 amino acids. The trim removed 1 base at V and 0 bases at J, leaving 1 base unmatched. The CDR3 loop reads CASSQGLAGASYEQYF. CDR3 in DNA: TGTGCCAGCAGCCAAGGACTAGCGGGGGCCTCCTACGAGCAGTACTTC.

This clone was seen a few times. The J gene is TRBJ2-3, the V gene TRBV13; 8 bases line up with TRBD1. Germline V gene lookup returns CDR1 PRHDT and CDR2 FYEKMQ (reference sequence). This CDR3 region has 14 residues. The trim removed 5 bases at V and 6 bases at J, leaving 7 bases unmatched. The DNA for the CDR3 is TGTGCCAGCAGCCTCCTGGGACAGGCGGATACGCAGTATTTT. Encoded protein: CASSLLGQADTQYF.

This clone occurred once. This chain joins TRBV10-3 and TRBJ1-4, with D perhaps matching TRBD1 (5 bases). The V and J ends lost 10 bases and 4 bases respectively, with 10 bases between them. CDR1 and CDR2 from the germline V gene are ENHRY and SYGVKD. The CDR3 is made up of 12 amino acids. The CDR3 nucleotides are TGTGCCACCCAGGGAATTAATGAAAAACTGTTTTTT. Its protein product is CATQGINEKLFF.

The chain combines TRBV6-4 with TRBJ2-3, with TRBD1 identical over 10 bases. This CDR3 is built from 15 residues. Germline V gene lookup returns CDR1 MRHNA and CDR2 SNTAGT. V was clipped by 4 bases and J by 1 base; unmatched bases: 2. The CDR3 region is CASSGGTGGTDTQYF. CDR3 DNA: TGTGCCAGCAGTGGCGGGACAGGGGGCACAGATACGCAGTATTTT.

The chain couples TRBV12-5 to TRBJ2-2; perhaps TRBD1 as D (7 bases). CDR1 is LGHNT and CDR2 is FRNRAP in the germline V gene. This CDR3 is 14 amino acids long. V was cut by 3 bases and J by 5 bases, with 10 bases left in between. Here the CDR3 DNA reads TGTGCTAGTGGTTTACAGGGGACTACCGGGGAGCTGTTTTTT. It codes for CASGLQGTTGELFF.

V and J are TRBV18 and TRBJ1-4, with D unclear. The CDR3 contains 14 residues. Germline V gene lookup returns CDR1 KGHSH and CDR2 LQKENI. The V gene lost 3 bases and the J gene lost 8 bases, with 13 bases spanning the gap. The CDR3 DNA is TGTGCCAGCTCACCTGAGAGGGTGGTGGAAAAACTGTTTTTT. Translation: CASSPERVVEKLFF.

A single count supports this clone. The chain is built from TRBV6-4 and TRBJ2-1, with 10 bases identical to TRBD2. The CDR3 spans 15 residues. V gave up 8 bases and J gave up 2 bases; unmatched junction bases: 6. Germline V lookup: CDR1 MRHNA, CDR2 SNTAGT. The DNA for the CDR3 is TGTGCCAGCTCAGGGCTAGCGGGGGCCTACAATGAGCAGTTCTTC. Its protein is CASSGLAGAYNEQFF.

V and J are TRBV7-9 and TRBJ1-2; D is undetermined. This CDR3 spans 15 amino acids. Trimming cost V 1 base and J 4 bases, with 13 bases left between them. CDR1 and CDR2 from the germline V gene are SEHNR and FQNEAQ (reference sequence). The chain's CDR3 is CASSLVNSQGYGYTF. As DNA, the CDR3 is TGTGCCAGCAGCTTAGTGAACAGCCAAGGCTATGGCTACACCTTC.

The chain has TRBV14 and TRBJ1-1; 9 bases align to TRBD1. Germline V gene sequence: CDR1 SGHDN, CDR2 FVKESK. The CDR3 runs 18 residues. The V gene end was trimmed by 4 bases and the J gene end by 3 bases; junction bases not matched to a gene: 15. CDR3 loop: CASSRNNYRGRGDTEAFF. CDR3 DNA: TGTGCCAGCAGCCGAAACAATTACAGGGGGCGAGGGGACACTGAAGCTTTCTTT.

V usage is TRBV7-8 and J usage is TRBJ2-1; unclear D gene. Germline V gene data show CDR1 as SGHVS and CDR2 as FQNEAQ. Trimming pared 1 base from V and 9 bases from J, leaving 16 bases between. The CDR3 has 15 residues. CDR3 region: CASSLEDVRGSEQFF. In DNA, the CDR3 is TGTGCCAGCAGCTTAGAAGACGTCCGAGGCAGTGAGCAGTTCTTC.

This clone was detected a few times. The chain links TRBV7-3 to TRBJ1-6; 7 bases map to TRBD1. V was clipped by 5 bases and J by 6 bases; unmatched bases: 13. From germline, CDR1 is SGHTA and CDR2 FQGTGA. The CDR3 is made up of 17 amino acids. The CDR3 region has the DNA TGTGCCAGCAGCACCCATGACAGGGAGGGAAGTAATTCACCCCTCCACTTT. Translated: CASSTHDREGSNSPLHF.

Remarks on this clone: Other DNA sequences in the sample encode the same CDR3. The CDR3 here is CASSYGTLGDTQYF. As DNA, the CDR3 is TGTGCCAGCAGTTATGGGACCCTGGGAGATACGCAGTATTTT. The chain uses TRBV6-6 and TRBJ2-3; D may match TRBD1 or TRBD2 (5 bases each). The CDR3 sequence is 14 residues long. V shed 3 bases and J shed 5 bases, with 12 bases lying between them. The germline CDR1 and CDR2 sequences are MNHNY and SVGAGI (reference sequence).

This clone was detected only a few times. The chain recombines TRBV2 with TRBJ2-1; TRBD1 agrees at 8 bases. This CDR3 is 12 amino acids long. V lost 3 bases and J lost 8; bases outside the gene matches: 0. CDR1 SNHLY and CDR2 FYNNEI come from the germline V gene. This CDR3 reads CASSETGDEQFF. CDR3 in DNA: TGTGCCAGCAGTGAGACAGGGGATGAGCAGTTCTTC.

The chain couples TRBV11-2 to TRBJ2-5; TRBD2 is a possible D gene (6 bases). This CDR3 is 17 amino acids long. CDR1 and CDR2 from the germline V gene are SGHAT and FQNNGV. With 1 base removed from V and 2 bases from J, the gap between germline ends came to 17 bases. This CDR3 reads CASSLGTGVVPQETQYF. CDR3 nucleotide sequence: TGTGCCAGCAGCTTAGGCACGGGGGTGGTCCCTCAAGAGACCCAGTACTTC.

CDR3 coding DNA: TGTGCCAGCAGCTTAGGTCAGAACACTGAAGCTTTCTTT. Its translation is CASSLGQNTEAFF. The rearrangement uses TRBV7-9 and TRBJ1-1; D gene unclear. Germline CDR1 SEHNR, CDR2 FQNEAQ (reference sequence). The CDR3 extends over 13 amino acids. V was trimmed by 1 base and J by 1 base, leaving 4 bases between them.

This sequence joins TRBV6-5 and TRBJ2-3; D unclear. The germline gives CDR1 MNHEY, CDR2 SVGAGI. Trimming cost V 7 bases and J 2 bases, with 10 bases left between them. This CDR3 spans 13 amino acids. The DNA for the CDR3 is TGTGCCAGCACCGCTTCAATCACAGATACGCAGTATTTT. Protein sequence: CASTASITDTQYF.

The CDR3 loop reads CASSEGLQEQYF. For the CDR3, the DNA is TGCGCCAGCAGCGAGGGACTCCAGGAGCAGTACTTC. V and J are TRBV5-1 and TRBJ2-7; D might be TRBD2 (6 bases). The length of the CDR3 is 12 residues. Trimming took 4 bases from V and 7 from J, leaving 12 bases between them. The germline V gene encodes CDR1 SGHRS and CDR2 YFSETQ.

The rearrangement uses TRBV15 and TRBJ1-2; D gene ambiguous. Germline V gives CDR1 LNHNV, CDR2 YYDKDF (reference sequence). V lost 0 bases and J 5 bases, leaving 13 bases between the germline ends. This CDR3 is built from 15 residues. This chain's CDR3 is CATSRELADLYGYTF. The CDR3 DNA follows: TGTGCCACCAGCAGAGAGTTGGCGGACCTATATGGCTACACCTTC.

This rearrangement joins TRBV28 to TRBJ2-1; 11 bases line up with TRBD2. The CDR3 runs to 15 residues. J gave up 4 bases and V 5 bases, and 4 bases lay outside the gene matches. Germline loops: CDR1 MDHEN, CDR2 SYDVKM. The CDR3 is CASSALAGGYNEQFF. The CDR3 DNA follows: TGTGCCAGCAGTGCTCTAGCGGGGGGTTACAATGAGCAGTTCTTC.

The chain combines TRBV28 with TRBJ1-1; TRBD1 matches at 10 bases. This CDR3 has 15 amino acids. CDR1 MDHEN and CDR2 SYDVKM come from the germline V gene. The J segment lost 3 bases and the V segment lost 8 bases, leaving 9 bases of the junction unmatched. The CDR3 DNA reads TGTGCCAGCTTAGACAGGGGGCGTGTAGACACTGAAGCTTTCTTT. This translates into CASLDRGRVDTEAFF.